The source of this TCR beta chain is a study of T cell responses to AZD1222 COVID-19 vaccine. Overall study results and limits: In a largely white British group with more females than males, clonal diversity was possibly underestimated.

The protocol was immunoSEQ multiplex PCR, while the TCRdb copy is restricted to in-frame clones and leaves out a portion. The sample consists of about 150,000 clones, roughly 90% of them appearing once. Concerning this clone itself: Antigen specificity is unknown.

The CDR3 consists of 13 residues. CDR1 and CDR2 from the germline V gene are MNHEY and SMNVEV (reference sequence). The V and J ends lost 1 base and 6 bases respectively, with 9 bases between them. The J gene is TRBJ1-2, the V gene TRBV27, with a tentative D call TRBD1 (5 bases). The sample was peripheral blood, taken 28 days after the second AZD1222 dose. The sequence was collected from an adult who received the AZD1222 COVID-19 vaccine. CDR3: CASSLFLGHGYTF. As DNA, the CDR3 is TGTGCCAGCAGTTTATTTCTGGGGCATGGCTACACCTTC.